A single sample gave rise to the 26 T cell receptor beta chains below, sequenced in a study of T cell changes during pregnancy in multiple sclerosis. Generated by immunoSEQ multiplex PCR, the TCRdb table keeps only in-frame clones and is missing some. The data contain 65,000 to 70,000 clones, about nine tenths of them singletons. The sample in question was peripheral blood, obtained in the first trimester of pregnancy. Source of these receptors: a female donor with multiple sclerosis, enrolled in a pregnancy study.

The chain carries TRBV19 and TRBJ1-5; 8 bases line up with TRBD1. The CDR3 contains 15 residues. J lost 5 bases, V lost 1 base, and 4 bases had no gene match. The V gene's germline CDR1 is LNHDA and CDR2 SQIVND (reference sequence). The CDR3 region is CASSIVGTGDQPQHF. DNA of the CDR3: TGTGCCAGTAGTATAGTCGGGACAGGCGATCAGCCCCAGCATTTT.

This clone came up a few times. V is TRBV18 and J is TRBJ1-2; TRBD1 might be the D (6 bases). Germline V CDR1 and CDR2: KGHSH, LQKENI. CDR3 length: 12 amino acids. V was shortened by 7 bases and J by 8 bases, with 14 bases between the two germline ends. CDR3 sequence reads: CASFRDNRGYTF. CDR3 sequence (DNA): TGTGCCAGCTTCAGGGACAATCGCGGCTACACCTTC.

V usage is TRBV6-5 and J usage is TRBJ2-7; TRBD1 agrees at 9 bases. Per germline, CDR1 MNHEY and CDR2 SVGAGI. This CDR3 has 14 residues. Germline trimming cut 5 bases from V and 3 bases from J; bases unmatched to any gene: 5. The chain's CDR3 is CASSPGTGIYEQYF. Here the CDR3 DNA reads TGTGCCAGCAGTCCCGGGACAGGGATCTACGAGCAGTACTTC.

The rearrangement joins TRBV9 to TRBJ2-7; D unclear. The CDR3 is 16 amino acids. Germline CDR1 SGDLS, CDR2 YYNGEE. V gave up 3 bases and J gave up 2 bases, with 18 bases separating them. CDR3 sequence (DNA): TGTGCCAGCAGCGCCCGACTGGCGGCGGTTCCCTACGAGCAGTACTTC. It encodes CASSARLAAVPYEQYF.

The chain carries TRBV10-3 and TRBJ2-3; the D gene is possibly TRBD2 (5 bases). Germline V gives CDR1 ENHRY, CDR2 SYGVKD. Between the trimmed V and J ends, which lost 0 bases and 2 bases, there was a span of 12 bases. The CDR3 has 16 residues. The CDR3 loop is CAISESGLANTDTQYF. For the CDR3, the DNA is TGTGCCATCAGTGAGTCTGGGCTAGCAAACACAGATACGCAGTATTTT.

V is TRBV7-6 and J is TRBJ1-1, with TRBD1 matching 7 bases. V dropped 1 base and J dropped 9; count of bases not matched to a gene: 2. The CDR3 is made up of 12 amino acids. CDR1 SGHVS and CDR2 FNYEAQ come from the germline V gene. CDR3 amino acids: CASSLGQGKAFF. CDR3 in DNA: TGTGCCAGCAGCTTAGGACAGGGTAAAGCTTTCTTT.

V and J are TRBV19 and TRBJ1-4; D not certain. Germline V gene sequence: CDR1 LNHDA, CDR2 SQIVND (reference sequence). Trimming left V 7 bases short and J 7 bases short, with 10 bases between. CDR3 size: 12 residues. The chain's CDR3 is CASMSPGEKLFF. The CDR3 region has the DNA TGTGCCAGTATGTCGCCAGGTGAAAAACTGTTTTTT.

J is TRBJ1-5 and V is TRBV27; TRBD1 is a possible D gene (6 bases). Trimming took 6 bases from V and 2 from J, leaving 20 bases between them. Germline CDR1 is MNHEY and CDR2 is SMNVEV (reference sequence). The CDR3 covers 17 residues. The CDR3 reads CASSSLLGAGGNQPQHF. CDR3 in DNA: TGTGCCAGCAGCAGTCTTCTGGGGGCAGGGGGCAATCAGCCCCAGCATTTT.

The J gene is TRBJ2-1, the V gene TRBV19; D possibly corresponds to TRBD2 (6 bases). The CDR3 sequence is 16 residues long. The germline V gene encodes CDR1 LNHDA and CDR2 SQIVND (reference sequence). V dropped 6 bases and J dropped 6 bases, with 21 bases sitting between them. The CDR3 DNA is TGTGCCAGTAGCTTTACGGGCCTAGCGTATGTCAATGAGCAGTTCTTC. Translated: CASSFTGLAYVNEQFF.

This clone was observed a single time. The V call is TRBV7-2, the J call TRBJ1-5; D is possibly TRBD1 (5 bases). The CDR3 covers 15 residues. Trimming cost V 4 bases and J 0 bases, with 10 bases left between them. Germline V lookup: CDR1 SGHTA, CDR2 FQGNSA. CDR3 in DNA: TGTGCCAGCAGCTCCACGGGGGATAGCAATCAGCCCCAGCATTTT. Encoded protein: CASSSTGDSNQPQHF.

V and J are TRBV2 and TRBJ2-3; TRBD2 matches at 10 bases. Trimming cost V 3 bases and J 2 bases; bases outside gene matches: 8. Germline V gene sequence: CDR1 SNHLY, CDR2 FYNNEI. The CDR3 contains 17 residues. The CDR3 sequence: CASSEGVLAGDTDTQYF. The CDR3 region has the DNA TGTGCCAGCAGTGAGGGGGTTCTAGCGGGAGACACAGATACGCAGTATTTT. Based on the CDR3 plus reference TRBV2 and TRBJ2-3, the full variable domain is EPEVTQTPSHQVTQMGQEVILRCVPISNHLYFYWYRQILGQKVEFLVSFYNNEISEKSEIFDDQFSVERPDGSNFTLKIRSTKLEDSAMYFCASSEGVLAGDTDTQYFGPGTRLTVL.

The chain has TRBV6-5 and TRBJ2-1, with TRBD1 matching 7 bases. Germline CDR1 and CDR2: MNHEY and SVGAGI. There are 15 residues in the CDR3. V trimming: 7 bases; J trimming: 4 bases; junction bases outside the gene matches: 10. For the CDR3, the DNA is TGTGCCAGCAACCCCCGGACAGGACATTACAATGAGCAGTTCTTC. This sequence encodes CASNPRTGHYNEQFF.

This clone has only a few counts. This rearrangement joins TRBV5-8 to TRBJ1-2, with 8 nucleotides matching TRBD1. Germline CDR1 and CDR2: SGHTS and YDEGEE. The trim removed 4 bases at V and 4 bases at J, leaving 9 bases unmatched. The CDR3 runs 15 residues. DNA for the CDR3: TGTGCCAGCAGCCTTGGACAGGGCGATGGCTATGGCTACACCTTC. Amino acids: CASSLGQGDGYGYTF.

The CDR3 loop is CASAHARGRPEAFF. CDR3 sequence (DNA): TGTGCCAGCGCTCACGCCAGGGGCAGACCTGAAGCTTTCTTT. The chain recombines TRBV6-6 with TRBJ1-1, with D possibly matching TRBD1 (6 bases). Germline CDR1 MNHNY, CDR2 SVGAGI (reference sequence). The CDR3 spans 14 residues. V dropped 8 bases and J dropped 6 bases, with 19 bases sitting between them.

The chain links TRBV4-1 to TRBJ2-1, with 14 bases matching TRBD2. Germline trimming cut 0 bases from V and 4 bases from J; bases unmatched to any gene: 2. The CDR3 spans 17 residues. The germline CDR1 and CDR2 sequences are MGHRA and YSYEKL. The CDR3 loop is CASSQEGTSGGYNEQFF. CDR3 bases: TGCGCCAGCAGCCAAGAAGGGACTAGCGGGGGATACAATGAGCAGTTCTTC.

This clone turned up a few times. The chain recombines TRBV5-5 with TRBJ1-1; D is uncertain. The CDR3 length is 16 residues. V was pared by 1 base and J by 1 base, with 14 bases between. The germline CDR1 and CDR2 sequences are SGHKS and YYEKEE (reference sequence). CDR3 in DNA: TGTGCCAGCAGCTTGTTCCCCAGGTCTCCGAACACTGAAGCTTTCTTT. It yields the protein CASSLFPRSPNTEAFF.

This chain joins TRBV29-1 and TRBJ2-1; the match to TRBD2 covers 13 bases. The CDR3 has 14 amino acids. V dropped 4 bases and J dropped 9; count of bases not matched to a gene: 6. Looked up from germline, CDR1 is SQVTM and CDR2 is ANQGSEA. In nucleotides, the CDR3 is TGCAGCGTTGGAGGACTAGCGGGGGTGGGTGAGCAGTTCTTC. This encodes CSVGGLAGVGEQFF.

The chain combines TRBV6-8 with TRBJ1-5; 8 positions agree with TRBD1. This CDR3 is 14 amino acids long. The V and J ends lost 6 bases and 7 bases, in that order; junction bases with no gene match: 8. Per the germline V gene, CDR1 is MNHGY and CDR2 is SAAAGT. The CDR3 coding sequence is TGTGCCAGCAGCCCAGGGGGCTCGAGGCAGCCCCAGCATTTT. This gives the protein CASSPGGSRQPQHF.

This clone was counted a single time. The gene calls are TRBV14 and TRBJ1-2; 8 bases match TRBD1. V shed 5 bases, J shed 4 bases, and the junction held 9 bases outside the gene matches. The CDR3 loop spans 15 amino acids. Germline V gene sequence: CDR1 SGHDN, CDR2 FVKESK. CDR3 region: CASSGQTGAAYGYTF. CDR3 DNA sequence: TGTGCCAGCAGCGGCCAGACAGGGGCTGCCTATGGCTACACCTTC.

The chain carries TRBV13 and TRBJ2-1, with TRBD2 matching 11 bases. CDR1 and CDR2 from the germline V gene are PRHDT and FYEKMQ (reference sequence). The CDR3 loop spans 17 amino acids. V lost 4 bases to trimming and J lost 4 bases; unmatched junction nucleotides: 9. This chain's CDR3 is CASSSVSTSGEYNEQFF. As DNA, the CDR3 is TGTGCCAGCAGCTCAGTCTCGACTAGCGGGGAATACAATGAGCAGTTCTTC.

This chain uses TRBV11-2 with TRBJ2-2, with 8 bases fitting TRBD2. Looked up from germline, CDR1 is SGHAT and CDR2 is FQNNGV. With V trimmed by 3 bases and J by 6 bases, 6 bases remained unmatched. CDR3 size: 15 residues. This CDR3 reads CASSLAGRAPGELFF. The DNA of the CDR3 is TGTGCCAGCAGCTTGGCCGGGAGGGCCCCCGGGGAGCTGTTTTTT.

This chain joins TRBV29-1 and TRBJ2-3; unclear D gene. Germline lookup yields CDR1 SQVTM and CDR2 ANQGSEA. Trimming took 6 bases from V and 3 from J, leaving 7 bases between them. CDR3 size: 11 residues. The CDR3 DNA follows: TGCAGCGTGCGGCCAACAGATACGCAGTATTTT. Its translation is CSVRPTDTQYF.

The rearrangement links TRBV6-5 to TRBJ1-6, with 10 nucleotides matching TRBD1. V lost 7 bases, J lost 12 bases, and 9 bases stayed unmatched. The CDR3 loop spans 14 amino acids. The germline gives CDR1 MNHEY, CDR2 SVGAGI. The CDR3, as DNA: TGTGCCAGCACCATAGACAGGGGGCATCTACCCCTCCACTTT. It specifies CASTIDRGHLPLHF.

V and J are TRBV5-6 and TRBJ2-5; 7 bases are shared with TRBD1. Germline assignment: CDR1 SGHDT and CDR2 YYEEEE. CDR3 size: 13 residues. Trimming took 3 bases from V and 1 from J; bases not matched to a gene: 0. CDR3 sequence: CASSWDSQETQYF. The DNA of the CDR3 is TGTGCCAGCAGCTGGGACAGCCAAGAGACCCAGTACTTC.

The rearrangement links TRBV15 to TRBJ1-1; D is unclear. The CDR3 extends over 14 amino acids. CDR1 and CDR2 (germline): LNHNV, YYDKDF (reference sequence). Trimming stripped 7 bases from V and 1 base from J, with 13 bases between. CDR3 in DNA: TGTGCCACCACCATCGGGTACAAGAACACTGAAGCTTTCTTT. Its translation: CATTIGYKNTEAFF.

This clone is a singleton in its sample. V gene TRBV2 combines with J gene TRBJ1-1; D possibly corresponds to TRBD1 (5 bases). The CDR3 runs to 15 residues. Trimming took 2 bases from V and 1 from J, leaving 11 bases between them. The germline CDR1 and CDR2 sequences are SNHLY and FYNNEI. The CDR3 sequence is CASSETGQSNTEAFF. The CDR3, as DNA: TGTGCCAGCAGTGAAACAGGACAATCGAACACTGAAGCTTTCTTT.